The 29 T cell receptor beta chains below come from one sample, sequenced in a study of T cells in Graves' hyperthyroidism and ophthalmopathy. Regions amplified from RNA transcripts were the TCR beta CDR3 regions. Using the HTBI primer set, a first-round RT-PCR was run on the TCR CDR3. Each CDR3 protein gets one entry after TCRdb re-called the multiplex PCR reads with MiXCR. This sample has a few hundred thousand distinct CDR3 sequences, with approximately 15% found just once. The sequenced sample was blood. These TCRs come from a woman aged 25 to 39 with Graves' hyperthyroidism.

This clonotype has only a few counts. The chain uses TRBV7-6 and TRBJ1-1; TRBD1 is a possible D gene (6 bases). V lost 1 base and J lost 0, with 9 bases in between. This CDR3 comprises 15 residues. Germline CDR1 SGHVS, CDR2 FNYEAQ. The CDR3 nucleotides read TGTGCCAGCAGCTTAGGAGGGGGAATGAACACTGAAGCTTTCTTT. This sequence encodes CASSLGGGMNTEAFF. Filled out from reference TRBV7-6 and TRBJ1-1, the complete variable domain reads GAGVSQSPRYKVTKRGQDVALRCDPISGHVSLYWYRQALGQGPEFLTYFNYEAQQDKSGLPNDRFSAERPEGSISTLTIQRTEQRDSAMYRCASSLGGGMNTEAFFGQGTRLTVV.

At least ten counts were recorded for this clonotype. V usage is TRBV6-1 and J usage is TRBJ1-1, with D possibly being TRBD1 (5 bases). This CDR3 contains 16 residues. Germline V gene data show CDR1 as MNHNS and CDR2 as SASEGT. Trimming took 6 bases from V and 1 from J, leaving 18 bases between them. The CDR3 DNA sequence: TGTGCCAGCAGCTCCCTGTCGTGGGGCGCGAACACTGAAGCTTTCTTT. Translation gives CASSSLSWGANTEAFF.

The chain has TRBV3-1 and TRBJ1-3; 9 nucleotides align to TRBD1. The CDR3 covers 17 residues. Germline lookup yields CDR1 LGHDT and CDR2 YNNKEL (reference sequence). The junction had 13 bases not matched to a gene; V was cut back by 6 bases and J by 4 bases. CDR3 bases: TGTGCCAGCAGTCGTACGACCGGGACAGGGTCGGGAAACACCATATATTTT. This translates into CASSRTTGTGSGNTIYF.

The V gene is TRBV20-1, the J gene TRBJ2-5; D is undetermined. V lost 5 bases and J lost 2, with 15 bases in between. The CDR3 covers 14 residues. Looked up from germline, CDR1 is DFQATT and CDR2 is SNEGSKA (reference sequence). The CDR3 nucleotides read TGCAGTGCTTACGACCCAGACCAGCAAGAGACCCAGTACTTC. It encodes CSAYDPDQQETQYF.

Ten or more counts support this clonotype. This chain uses TRBV20-1 with TRBJ2-3, with D hard to call. Trimming shortened V by 0 bases and J by 0 bases, and 7 bases separated the two germline ends. Germline V lookup: CDR1 DFQATT, CDR2 SNEGSKA (reference sequence). The CDR3 is 14 residues long. In DNA, the CDR3 is TGCAGTGCTAGAGATCAGACCAGCACAGATACGCAGTATTTT. Encoded protein: CSARDQTSTDTQYF.

This clonotype was counted between two and nine times. This rearrangement joins TRBV25-1 to TRBJ2-5, with a weak D call TRBD1 (6 bases). CDR1 is MGHDK, CDR2 SYGVNS, per germline. The CDR3 sequence is 16 residues long. Trimming cost V 2 bases and J 5 bases, with 18 bases left between them. The CDR3 sequence is CASSEPDRPSQETQYF. The CDR3 nucleotides are TGTGCCAGCAGTGAACCCGACAGGCCCAGCCAGGAGACCCAGTACTTC.

Written as DNA, the CDR3 is TGTGCCATCAGTTTCGACAGGGGAGAGACCCAGTACTTC. Encoded protein: CAISFDRGETQYF. This chain uses TRBV10-3 with TRBJ2-5; 8 bases align to TRBD1. Germline V gives CDR1 ENHRY, CDR2 SYGVKD. The trim removed 5 bases at V and 4 bases at J, leaving 3 bases unmatched. The CDR3 has 13 residues.

The sample holds many counts of this clonotype. The V gene is TRBV7-3, the J gene TRBJ2-1; 8 bases are shared with TRBD2. The CDR3 runs 15 residues. Germline V gives CDR1 SGHTA, CDR2 FQGTGA. The V segment lost 5 bases and the J segment 6 bases; nucleotides outside the gene matches: 9. The DNA of the CDR3 is TGTGCCAGCAGCCCGACTAGCGAAACTTTCAATGAGCAGTTCTTC. Its translation is CASSPTSETFNEQFF. Full variable domain (outside the CDR3, taken from reference TRBV7-3 and TRBJ2-1): GAGVSQTPSNKVTEKGKYVELRCDPISGHTALYWYRQSLGQGPEFLIYFQGTGAADDSGLPNDRFFAVRPEGSVSTLKIQRTERGDSAVYLCASSPTSETFNEQFFGPGTRLTVL.

The chain carries TRBV7-3 and TRBJ2-2, with D perhaps matching TRBD1 (5 bases). V lost 5 bases and J 7 bases, leaving 14 bases between the germline ends. Germline V gives CDR1 SGHTA, CDR2 FQGTGA. CDR3 size: 14 residues. This CDR3 reads CASSQGASGGELFF. Here the CDR3 DNA reads TGTGCCAGCAGCCAAGGGGCCTCTGGCGGGGAGCTGTTTTTT. Full variable domain (outside the CDR3, taken from reference TRBV7-3 and TRBJ2-2): GAGVSQTPSNKVTEKGKYVELRCDPISGHTALYWYRQSLGQGPEFLIYFQGTGAADDSGLPNDRFFAVRPEGSVSTLKIQRTERGDSAVYLCASSQGASGGELFFGEGSRLTVL.

This clonotype was seen ten or more times. The chain carries TRBV11-2 and TRBJ2-2; no reliable D call. Germline loops: CDR1 SGHAT, CDR2 FQNNGV. V lost 5 bases, J lost 4 bases, and 8 bases lay in between. This CDR3 is 13 amino acids long. The CDR3 sequence: CASSPLGTGELFF. DNA for the CDR3: TGTGCCAGCAGCCCGCTGGGCACCGGGGAGCTGTTTTTT.

This clonotype appeared many times. The chain links TRBV27 to TRBJ2-1, with TRBD2 identical over 8 bases. The germline V gene has CDR1 MNHEY and CDR2 SMNVEV (reference sequence). The V and J ends lost 8 bases and 8 bases, in that order; junction bases with no gene match: 8. This CDR3 comprises 13 residues. CDR3 bases: TGTGCCAGCGTTAGGGCGGGGGGCCATGAGCAGTTCTTC. It codes for CASVRAGGHEQFF.

The V gene is TRBV19, the J gene TRBJ1-1; 8 bases agree with TRBD1. V shed 8 bases and J 0 bases; nucleotides not matched to a gene: 5. This CDR3 region has 14 residues. CDR1 and CDR2 (germline): LNHDA, SQIVND (reference sequence). CDR3 sequence reads: CASGQGGMNTEAFF. The CDR3 bases are TGTGCCAGTGGACAGGGAGGTATGAACACTGAAGCTTTCTTT.

This clonotype was observed many times. This chain joins TRBV5-1 and TRBJ1-2, with D tentatively TRBD1 (5 bases). This CDR3 has 15 residues. Germline CDR1 SGHRS, CDR2 YFSETQ. Trimming took 1 base from V and 8 from J, leaving 18 bases between them. In nucleotides, the CDR3 is TGCGCCAGCAGCTTGTTCGTTCGCCAGGGAGGAGGCTACACCTTC. It translates to CASSLFVRQGGGYTF.

Ten or more counts support this clonotype. The V gene is TRBV20-1, the J gene TRBJ2-1; D gene ambiguous. Germline V gene sequence: CDR1 DFQATT, CDR2 SNEGSKA (reference sequence). The V end lost 3 bases, the J end lost 3 bases, and 9 bases lay between the germline ends. This CDR3 spans 13 amino acids. In nucleotides, the CDR3 is TGCAGTGCTAGTCGGACGGACTACAATGAGCAGTTCTTC. Its protein is CSASRTDYNEQFF.

The chain links TRBV27 to TRBJ2-1, with 10 positions matching TRBD2. Germline trimming cut 10 bases from V and 15 bases from J; bases unmatched to any gene: 15. CDR3 length equals 13 residues. The germline V gene encodes CDR1 MNHEY and CDR2 SMNVEV (reference sequence). The CDR3 protein is CATHSSGRAGMFF. The CDR3 DNA reads TGTGCCACCCACTCGAGCGGGAGGGCCGGAATGTTCTTC.

This clonotype was counted only a few times. The rearrangement links TRBV4-3 to TRBJ2-1; the D call may be TRBD1 or TRBD2 (5 bases each). The CDR3 sequence is 15 residues long. V lost 5 bases and J 5 bases, leaving 16 bases between the germline ends. The V gene's germline CDR1 is LGHNA and CDR2 YSLEER. The CDR3 reads CASSSNARGNNEQFF. DNA of the CDR3: TGCGCCAGCAGCTCGAACGCGAGGGGAAACAATGAGCAGTTCTTC.

This clonotype showed up just a few times. This CDR3 is CASSPTAETYEQYF. The CDR3 DNA sequence: TGTGCCAGCAGCCCCACAGCGGAGACCTACGAGCAGTACTTC. The chain recombines TRBV7-6 with TRBJ2-7; D is possibly TRBD2 (5 bases). Trimming cost V 5 bases and J 2 bases, with 13 bases left between them. The CDR3 loop spans 14 amino acids. Germline CDR1 reads SGHVS; CDR2 reads FNYEAQ.

The sample holds many counts of this clonotype. The gene calls are TRBV28 and TRBJ2-7, with 8 nucleotides matching TRBD1. Germline CDR1 MDHEN, CDR2 SYDVKM. This CDR3 comprises 15 residues. Trimming cost V 5 bases and J 6 bases; bases outside gene matches: 12. CDR3 DNA: TGTGCCAGCAGTCCGGAGGGCAGGGGGCGTAGCGAGCAGTACTTC. Protein: CASSPEGRGRSEQYF.

This clonotype was counted between two and nine times. The chain is built from TRBV30 and TRBJ2-3; D perhaps matches TRBD2 (5 bases). V was pared by 3 bases and J by 5 bases, with 15 bases between. The germline CDR1 and CDR2 sequences are GTSNPN and SVGIG (reference sequence). The CDR3 length is 14 residues. CDR3 DNA sequence: TGTGCCTGGAGCGCCGGGGAGTCCAAAGATACGCAGTATTTT. Encoded protein: CAWSAGESKDTQYF.

The V and J genes are TRBV6-5 and TRBJ2-7; 7 positions agree with TRBD1. The CDR3 has 14 amino acids. Losses at the gene ends were 2 bases for V and 7 bases for J; bases not matched to a gene: 8. Per the germline V gene, CDR1 is MNHEY and CDR2 is SVGAGI. The CDR3 here is CASSYTGTASEQYF. Written as DNA, the CDR3 is TGTGCCAGCAGTTACACCGGGACAGCGAGTGAGCAGTACTTC.

This clonotype occurred a few times. This chain connects TRBV12-3 or TRBV12-4 to TRBJ1-5; no reliable D call. CDR3 length: 17 residues. Between the trimmed V and J ends, which lost 0 bases and 0 bases, there was a span of 12 bases. CDR3: CASSLAKAPYSNQPQHF. The CDR3 nucleotides read TGTGCCAGCAGTTTAGCAAAAGCTCCCTATAGCAATCAGCCCCAGCATTTT.

This clonotype was observed a few times. This rearrangement joins TRBV5-1 to TRBJ2-7; the D gene could be TRBD1 or TRBD2 (5 bases each). Deletions cut 2 bases from V and 2 bases from J, with 11 bases between. The CDR3 sequence is 14 residues long. CDR1 and CDR2 (germline): SGHRS, YFSETQ. Here the CDR3 DNA reads TGCGCCAGCAGCTTTTGGGGGACCGCCTACGAGCAGTACTTC. As protein: CASSFWGTAYEQYF. The full variable domain, in which reference TRBV5-1 and TRBJ2-7 provide the parts outside the CDR3, is KAGVTQTPRYLIKTRGQQVTLSCSPISGHRSVSWYQQTPGQGLQFLFEYFSETQRNKGNFPGRFSGRQFSNSRSEMNVSTLELGDSALYLCASSFWGTAYEQYFGPGTRLTVT.

This clonotype was counted ten times or more. CDR3 nucleotides: TGTGCCAGCAGTTACACCGGGACAGTCTATGGCTACACCTTC. It encodes CASSYTGTVYGYTF. This sequence joins TRBV6-5 and TRBJ1-2, with 7 bases fitting TRBD1. After removal of 2 bases from V and 4 bases from J, the junction contained 4 bases not matched to a gene. The CDR3 is 14 residues long. Looked up from germline, CDR1 is MNHEY and CDR2 is SVGAGI.

The table lists this clonotype with many counts. This chain connects TRBV12-3 or TRBV12-4 to TRBJ2-2, with 12 bases that match TRBD2. This CDR3 comprises 14 residues. Unmatched junction bases numbered 2, after V lost 6 bases and J lost 6 bases. The CDR3 region has the DNA TGTGCCAGCAGAGGACTAGCGGGGTCCGGGGAGCTGTTTTTT. It specifies CASRGLAGSGELFF.

On this clonotype itself: It may be a read error: a sequence one base away is much more abundant. The chain uses TRBV7-2 and TRBJ2-7; D is possibly TRBD1 (5 bases). The ends were cut back, 1 base at V and 1 base at J, with 11 bases in the middle. The V gene's germline CDR1 is SGHTA and CDR2 FQGNSA. The CDR3 runs 15 residues. Written as DNA, the CDR3 is TGTGCCAGCAGCTTAGGCAGGGCCGCGTCCTACGAGCAGTACTTC. Translating it yields CASSLGRAASYEQYF.

This clonotype appeared many times. The rearrangement joins TRBV24-1 to TRBJ2-1, with TRBD2 matching 10 bases. V shed 3 bases and J 10 bases; nucleotides not matched to a gene: 8. This CDR3 is 15 amino acids long. CDR1 is KGHDR and CDR2 is SFDVKD in the germline V gene. CDR3 nucleotide sequence: TGTGCCACCAGTGATAGGACTAGCGGACCCTGGGAGCAGTTCTTC. It yields the protein CATSDRTSGPWEQFF.

This rearrangement joins TRBV6-1 to TRBJ2-1, with TRBD2 matching 7 bases. V lost 7 bases, J lost 4 bases, and 19 bases stayed unmatched. This CDR3 region has 18 residues. Germline CDR1 reads MNHNS; CDR2 reads SASEGT. This chain's CDR3 is CASTRLFLGREDYNEQFF. CDR3 sequence (DNA): TGTGCCAGCACCCGGCTGTTCCTGGGACGGGAGGATTACAATGAGCAGTTCTTC.

This clonotype occurred many times. The chain combines TRBV30 with TRBJ2-7; D is unclear. This CDR3 has 11 amino acids. Germline-derived CDR1 and CDR2 are GTSNPN and SVGIG (reference sequence). Trimming removed 4 bases from V and 2 bases from J, with 6 bases in between. The CDR3 DNA reads TGTGCCTGGAAGGGCACCTACGAGCAGTACTTC. This encodes CAWKGTYEQYF.

This sequence joins TRBV5-1 and TRBJ1-1; D unclear. The CDR3 has 15 residues. The germline gives CDR1 SGHRS, CDR2 YFSETQ. V was trimmed by 3 bases and J by 4 bases, leaving 16 bases between them. CDR3 amino acids: CASSSRAEGVTEAFF. CDR3 coding DNA: TGCGCCAGCAGCTCGAGAGCGGAGGGAGTCACTGAAGCTTTCTTT.